This TCR beta chain stems from a study of T cells after yellow fever vaccination. For the study at large: Those fractions that held only low numbers of cells were prepared using the SMART-Seq v4 Ultra Low Input RNA kit. Regarding the study as a whole: The presence of abundant clonotypes contaminating from the bulk population was possible in FACS-sorted repertoires.

TCRdb re-derived calls from the 5' RACE reads in MiXCR, one entry per CDR3 protein. This sample has about 320,000 distinct CDR3 sequences; approximately 4% occur once, and the top ten carry 15% to 20%. V trimming: 3 bases; J trimming: 4 bases; junction bases outside the gene matches: 7. There are 15 residues in the CDR3. Germline V lookup: CDR1 LGHDT, CDR2 YNNKEL (reference sequence). Worth noting for this clonotype: Its antigen remains unidentified.

The material was PBMCs, obtained 15 days after the yellow fever booster vaccination. The chain recombines TRBV3-1 with TRBJ1-1; 8 nucleotides agree with TRBD1. The TCR sequence derives from a man younger than 35 who received the YFV17D yellow fever vaccine. The CDR3 reads CASSQDRTGLTEAFF. The DNA for the CDR3 is TGTGCCAGCAGCCAGGACCGGACAGGGCTCACTGAAGCTTTCTTT.